Sequencing of this T cell receptor beta chain was carried out in a study of identifying expanded T cells in peripheral blood. Study conclusions and caveats: Variance in clone template counts between two-week samples significantly increased with total template count across all healthy donors. Technical replicates showed roughly 1.2 changed clones; about two weeks around 15; four weeks 19.

Germline loops: CDR1 SNHLY, CDR2 FYNNEI. The CDR3 totals 13 residues. V was trimmed by 3 bases and J by 2 bases, leaving 7 bases between them. Using immunoSEQ multiplex PCR, the repertoire was profiled, and TCRdb retains in-frame clones only, with some absent. The table has about 100,000 clones, over 70% seen once. Collection occurred without any documented infections or immune events in donors. A note on this clone: Antigen: not known.

Sequencing was done on a sample of blood. The chain has TRBV2 and TRBJ1-1; D uncertain. The TCR comes from a person between 18 and 75 years old in good health. The chain's CDR3 is CASSDLGNTEAFF. The CDR3 bases are TGTGCCAGCAGTGACCTGGGCAACACTGAAGCTTTCTTT.